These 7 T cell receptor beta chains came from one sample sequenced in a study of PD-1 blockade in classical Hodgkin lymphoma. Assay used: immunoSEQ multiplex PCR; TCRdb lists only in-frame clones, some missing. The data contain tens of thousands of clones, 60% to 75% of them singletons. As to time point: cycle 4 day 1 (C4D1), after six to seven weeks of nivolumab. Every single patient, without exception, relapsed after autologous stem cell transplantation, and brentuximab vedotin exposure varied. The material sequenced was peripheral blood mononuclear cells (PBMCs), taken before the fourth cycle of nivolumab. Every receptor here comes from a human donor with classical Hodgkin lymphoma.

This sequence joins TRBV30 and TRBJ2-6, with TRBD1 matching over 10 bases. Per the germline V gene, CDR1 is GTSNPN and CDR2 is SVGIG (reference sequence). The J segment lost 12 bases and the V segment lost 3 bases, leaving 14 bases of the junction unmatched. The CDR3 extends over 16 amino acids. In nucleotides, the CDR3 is TGTGCCTGGAGGCACCGGGACAGGGGCGACACTAGCGTCCTGACTTTC. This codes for CAWRHRDRGDTSVLTF.

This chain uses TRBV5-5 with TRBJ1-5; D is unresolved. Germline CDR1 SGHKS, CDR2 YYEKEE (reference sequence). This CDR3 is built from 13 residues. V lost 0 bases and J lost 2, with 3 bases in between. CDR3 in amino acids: CASSLVGNQPQHF. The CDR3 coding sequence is TGTGCCAGCAGCTTGGTTGGCAATCAGCCCCAGCATTTT.

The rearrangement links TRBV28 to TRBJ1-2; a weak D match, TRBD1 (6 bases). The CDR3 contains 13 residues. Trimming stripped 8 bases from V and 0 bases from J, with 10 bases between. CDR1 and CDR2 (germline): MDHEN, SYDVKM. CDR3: CASRDTTNYGYTF. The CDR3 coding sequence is TGTGCCAGCCGGGACACGACTAACTATGGCTACACCTTC.

The CDR3 region has the DNA TGTGCCAGCAGCCCCAGGCGGCAGTCTGAAGCTTTCTTT. Protein product: CASSPRRQSEAFF. This chain joins TRBV7-2 and TRBJ1-1, with D unclear. The germline V gene has CDR1 SGHTA and CDR2 FQGNSA. Trimming removed 5 bases at V and 6 bases at J, with 13 bases between. The CDR3 is 13 amino acids.

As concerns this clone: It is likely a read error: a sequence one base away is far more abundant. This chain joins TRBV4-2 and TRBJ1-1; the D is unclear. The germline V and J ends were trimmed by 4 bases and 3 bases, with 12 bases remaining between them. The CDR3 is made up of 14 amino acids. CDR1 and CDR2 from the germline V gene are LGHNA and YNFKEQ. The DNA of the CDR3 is TGTGCCAGCAGCCCGGAGGGTGCGGACACTGAAGCTTTCTTT. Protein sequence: CASSPEGADTEAFF.

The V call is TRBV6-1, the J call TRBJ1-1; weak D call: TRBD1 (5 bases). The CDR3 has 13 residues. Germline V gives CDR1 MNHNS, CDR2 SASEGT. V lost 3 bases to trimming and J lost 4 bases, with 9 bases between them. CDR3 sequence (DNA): TGTGCCAGCAGTGAGATTGGGGCCACTGAAGCTTTCTTT. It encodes CASSEIGATEAFF.

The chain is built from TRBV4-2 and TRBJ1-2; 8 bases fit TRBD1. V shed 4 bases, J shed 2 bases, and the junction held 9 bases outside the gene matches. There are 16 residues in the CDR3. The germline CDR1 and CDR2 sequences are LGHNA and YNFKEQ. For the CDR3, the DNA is TGTGCCAGCAGCCGGCCGGACTCAGGGGGCAACTATGGCTACACCTTC. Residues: CASSRPDSGGNYGYTF.